What follows are 6 T cell receptor beta chains derived from one specimen sequenced in a study of T cell responses to AZD1222 COVID-19 vaccine. The method was immunoSEQ multiplex PCR; TCRdb's version includes in-frame clones alone and lacks a portion of them. The table records 95,000 to 150,000 clones, about 90% of them present only once. This specimen was peripheral blood, taken on day 0 of AZD1222 vaccination. These receptors all stem from an adult in good health.

This clone was counted only a few times. The chain carries TRBV5-1 and TRBJ1-1; 12 positions agree with TRBD1. The CDR3 extends over 16 amino acids. From germline, CDR1 is SGHRS and CDR2 YFSETQ. J was trimmed by 5 bases and V by 4 bases; bases with no gene match: 9. The CDR3 region has the DNA TGCGCCAGCAGCGGAGGGACAGGGGGCCTCGGTACTGAAGCTTTCTTT. Translating it yields CASSGGTGGLGTEAFF.

V gene TRBV7-2 combines with J gene TRBJ2-2, with D uncertain. Germline V gene data show CDR1 as SGHTA and CDR2 as FQGNSA. The CDR3 length is 15 residues. Trimming shortened V by 1 base and J by 4 bases, and 10 bases separated the two germline ends. The CDR3 sequence is CASSLVVRGTGELFF. The CDR3 nucleotides are TGTGCCAGCAGCTTAGTCGTCCGCGGCACCGGGGAGCTGTTTTTT. Supplemented by reference TRBV7-2 and TRBJ2-2, the full variable domain reads GAGVSQSPSNKVTEKGKDVELRCDPISGHTALYWYRQSLGQGLEFLIYFQGNSAPDKSGLPSDRFSAERTGGSVSTLTIQRTQQEDSAVYLCASSLVVRGTGELFFGEGSRLTVL.

The gene calls are TRBV19 and TRBJ2-7; 9 nucleotides line up with TRBD1. Germline CDR1 reads LNHDA; CDR2 reads SQIVND (reference sequence). V was pared by 5 bases and J by 4 bases, with 9 bases of the junction left unmatched. The CDR3 covers 15 residues. CDR3 in amino acids: CASSDPGTGWYEQYF. Here the CDR3 DNA reads TGTGCCAGTAGTGATCCCGGGACAGGGTGGTACGAGCAGTACTTC.

The chain joins TRBV29-1 to TRBJ2-7; 8 bases line up with TRBD1. Germline CDR1 and CDR2: SQVTM and ANQGSEA. With V trimmed by 7 bases and J by 4 bases, 6 bases remained unmatched. The CDR3 is 12 amino acids. CDR3 sequence (DNA): TGCAGCGCCTCAGGGGGCTGGTACGAGCAGTACTTC. This codes for CSASGGWYEQYF.

The rearrangement links TRBV6-5 to TRBJ1-5, with D uncertain. CDR1 MNHEY and CDR2 SVGAGI come from the germline V gene. V shed 7 bases and J shed 4 bases, with 8 bases lying between them. The CDR3 is 12 residues long. As DNA, the CDR3 is TGTGCCAGCACGTCCGGGAATCAGCCCCAGCATTTT. It yields the protein CASTSGNQPQHF.

This sequence joins TRBV6-2 or TRBV6-3 and TRBJ2-5; the D call may be TRBD1 or TRBD2 (5 bases each). The CDR3 extends over 17 amino acids. Trimming left V 0 bases short and J 2 bases short, with 16 bases between. The germline V gene has CDR1 MNHEY and CDR2 SVGEGT. CDR3: CASSYSYRISEQETQYF. CDR3 nucleotide sequence: TGTGCCAGCAGTTACTCCTACAGGATTAGCGAACAAGAGACCCAGTACTTC.